These 2 T cell receptor beta chains came from one sample sequenced in a study of memory CD4+ T cells and cytomegalovirus serostatus. Sequenced by immunoSEQ multiplex PCR; TCRdb stores in-frame clones only, minus some. The profile covers 50,000 to 70,000 clones, with about 73% appearing a single time and more than 2.5% taken by the ten largest. Single viable CD3+CD4+CD8-CD45RO+ cells were sorted as the memory CD4+ T cells. The source material was memory CD4+ T cells from blood. All receptors come from an adult in good health and CMV-seropositive.

Only a few counts were recorded for this clone. The genes are TRBV7-9 and TRBJ1-2, with a weak D call TRBD1 (6 bases). This CDR3 has 13 amino acids. V was trimmed by 4 bases and J by 2 bases, leaving 8 bases between them. In germline, CDR1 is SEHNR, CDR2 FQNEAQ (reference sequence). The CDR3 loop is CASSSQGNYGYTF. The CDR3 DNA reads TGTGCCAGCAGCTCCCAGGGGAACTATGGCTACACCTTC. Complete variable domain (other parts from reference TRBV7-9 and TRBJ1-2): DTGVSQNPRHKITKRGQNVTFRCDPISEHNRLYWYRQTLGQGPEFLTYFQNEAQLEKSRLLSDRFSAERPKGSFSTLEIQRTEQGDSAMYLCASSSQGNYGYTFGSGTRLTVV.

The V call is TRBV19, the J call TRBJ2-7; 7 bases match TRBD1. CDR3 length equals 15 residues. Per the germline V gene, CDR1 is LNHDA and CDR2 is SQIVND (reference sequence). The trim removed 6 bases at V and 2 bases at J, leaving 10 bases unmatched. CDR3 nucleotide sequence: TGTGCCAGTAGAAAGAACGGACAGGAAACCTACGAGCAGTACTTC. This sequence encodes CASRKNGQETYEQYF.